Presented here are 6 T cell receptor beta chains from one specimen sequenced in a study of T cells after yellow fever vaccination. One entry per CDR3 protein results from TCRdb running MiXCR on the 5' RACE reads. The sample consists of under 600,000 distinct CDR3 sequences, roughly 13% of them appearing once. The sample here was PBMCs, taken on the day of the yellow fever booster vaccination. Every receptor here comes from a man aged 30-40 years who received the YFV17D yellow fever vaccine.

This clonotype has a handful of counts. This chain connects TRBV29-1 to TRBJ2-1; 8 bases agree with TRBD2. Germline CDR1 SQVTM, CDR2 ANQGSEA. The trim removed 4 bases at V and 9 bases at J, leaving 8 bases unmatched. This CDR3 spans 13 amino acids. For the CDR3, the DNA is TGCAGCGTTGTGGTCGGGGGGGCCCCTGAGCAGTTCTTC. Translating gives CSVVVGGAPEQFF.

Many counts were recorded for this clonotype. This chain links TRBV20-1 with TRBJ2-1, with no clear D. This CDR3 contains 12 residues. V lost 5 bases and J lost 5, with 10 bases in between. Looked up from germline, CDR1 is DFQATT and CDR2 is SNEGSKA (reference sequence). The CDR3 DNA sequence: TGCAGTGCTCGACTTCAGCACAATGAGCAGTTCTTC. Encoded protein: CSARLQHNEQFF.

In its sample, this clonotype was seen many times. The V gene is TRBV12-3 or TRBV12-4, the J gene TRBJ2-7; tentatively, D is TRBD1 or TRBD2 (6 bases each). CDR3 length: 14 residues. The V gene lost 1 base and the J gene lost 2 bases, with 9 bases spanning the gap. The CDR3 DNA sequence: TGTGCCAGCAGTTTAGATGGGGGGCCCTACGAGCAGTACTTC. Translating it yields CASSLDGGPYEQYF.

V is TRBV29-1 and J is TRBJ2-2, with D possibly being TRBD1 (5 bases). The germline V and J ends were trimmed by 2 bases and 3 bases, with 16 bases remaining between them. The germline V gene encodes CDR1 SQVTM and CDR2 ANQGSEA. The CDR3 contains 16 residues. CDR3 protein: CSVEPPGNSDTGELFF. For the CDR3, the DNA is TGCAGCGTTGAACCTCCAGGGAACTCGGACACCGGGGAGCTGTTTTTT.

The chain is built from TRBV18 and TRBJ2-7, with a weak D call TRBD2 (7 bases). Germline CDR1 reads KGHSH; CDR2 reads LQKENI. There are 13 residues in the CDR3. V lost 8 bases and J 5 bases, leaving 16 bases between the germline ends. The CDR3 loop reads CASEGGGEDEQYF. CDR3 bases: TGTGCCAGCGAAGGGGGGGGAGAAGACGAGCAGTACTTC. The full variable domain, its missing parts supplied by reference TRBV18 and TRBJ2-7, is NAGVMQNPRHLVRRRGQEARLRCSPMKGHSHVYWYRQLPEEGLKFMVYLQKENIIDESGMPKERFSAEFPKEGPSILRIQQVVRGDSAAYFCASEGGGEDEQYFGPGTRLTVT.

The genes are TRBV7-2 and TRBJ2-7, with TRBD2 identical over 7 bases. CDR3 length: 14 amino acids. Looked up from germline, CDR1 is SGHTA and CDR2 is FQGNSA. Losses at the gene ends were 6 bases for V and 5 bases for J; bases not matched to a gene: 10. The CDR3 coding sequence is TGTGCCAGCAGACTTGGCGGAGGGAGGGACGAGCAGTACTTC. Protein product: CASRLGGGRDEQYF.